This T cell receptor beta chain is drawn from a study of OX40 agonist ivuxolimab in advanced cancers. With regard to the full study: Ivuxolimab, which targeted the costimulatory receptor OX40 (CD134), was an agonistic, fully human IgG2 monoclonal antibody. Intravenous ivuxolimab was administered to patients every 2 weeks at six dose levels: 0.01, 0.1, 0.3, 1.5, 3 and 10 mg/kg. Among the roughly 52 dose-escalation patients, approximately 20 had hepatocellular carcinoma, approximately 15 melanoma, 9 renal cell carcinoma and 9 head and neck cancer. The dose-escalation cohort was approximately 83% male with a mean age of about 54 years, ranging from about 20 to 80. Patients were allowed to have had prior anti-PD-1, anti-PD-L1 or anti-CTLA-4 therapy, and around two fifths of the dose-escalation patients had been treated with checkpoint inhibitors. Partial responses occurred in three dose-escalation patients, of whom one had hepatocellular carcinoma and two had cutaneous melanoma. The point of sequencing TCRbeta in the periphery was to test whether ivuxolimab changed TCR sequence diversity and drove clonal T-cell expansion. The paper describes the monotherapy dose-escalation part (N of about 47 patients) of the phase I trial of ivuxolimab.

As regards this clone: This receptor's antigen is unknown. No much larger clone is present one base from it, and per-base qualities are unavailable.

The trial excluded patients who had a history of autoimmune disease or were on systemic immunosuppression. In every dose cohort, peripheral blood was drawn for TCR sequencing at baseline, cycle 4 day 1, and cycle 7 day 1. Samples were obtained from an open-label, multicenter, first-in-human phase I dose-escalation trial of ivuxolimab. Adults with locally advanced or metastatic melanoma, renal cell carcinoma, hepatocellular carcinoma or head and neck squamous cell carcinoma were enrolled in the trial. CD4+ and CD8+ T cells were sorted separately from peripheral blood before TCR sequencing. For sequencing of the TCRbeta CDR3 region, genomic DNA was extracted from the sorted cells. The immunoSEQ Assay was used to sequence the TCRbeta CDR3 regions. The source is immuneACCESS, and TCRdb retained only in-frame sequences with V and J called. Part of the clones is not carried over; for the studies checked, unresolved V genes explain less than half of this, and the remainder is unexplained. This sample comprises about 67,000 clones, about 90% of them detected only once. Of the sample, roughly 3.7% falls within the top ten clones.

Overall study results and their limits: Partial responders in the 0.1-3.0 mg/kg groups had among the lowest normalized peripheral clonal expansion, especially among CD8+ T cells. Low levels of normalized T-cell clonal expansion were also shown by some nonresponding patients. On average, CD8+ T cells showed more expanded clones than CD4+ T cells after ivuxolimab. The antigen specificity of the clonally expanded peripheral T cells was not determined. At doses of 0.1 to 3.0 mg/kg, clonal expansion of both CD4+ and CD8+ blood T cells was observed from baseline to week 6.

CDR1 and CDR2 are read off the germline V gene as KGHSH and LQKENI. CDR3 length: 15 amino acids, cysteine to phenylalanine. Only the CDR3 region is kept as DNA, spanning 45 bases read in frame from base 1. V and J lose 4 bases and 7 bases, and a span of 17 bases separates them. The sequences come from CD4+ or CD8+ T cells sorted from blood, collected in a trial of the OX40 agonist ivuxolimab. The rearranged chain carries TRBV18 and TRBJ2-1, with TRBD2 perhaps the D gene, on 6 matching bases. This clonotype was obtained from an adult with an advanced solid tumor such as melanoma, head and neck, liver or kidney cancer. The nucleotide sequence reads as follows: TGTGCCAGCTCACGGGGGGACCCAACGGGAAATGAGCAGTTCTTC. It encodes CASSRGDPTGNEQFF.